Presented here are 26 T cell receptor beta chains from one specimen sequenced in a study of neurological immune-mediated disorders. TCRdb passed the 5' RACE reads through MiXCR, listing each CDR3 protein once. Of about 18,000 distinct CDR3 sequences in the sample, about 14% are singletons; the top ten hold 6.5% to 9%. Sample: CD4+ T cells from blood. Receptors originate from a woman aged 55-69 years with HTLV-1-associated myelopathy (HAM/TSP).

In this sample, this clonotype turned up many times. The chain is built from TRBV20-1 and TRBJ2-2; TRBD1 matches at 8 bases. The length of the CDR3 is 15 residues. V lost 3 bases to trimming and J lost 7 bases; unmatched junction nucleotides: 10. Germline V gives CDR1 DFQATT, CDR2 SNEGSKA (reference sequence). The CDR3 loop is CSASRPTGVGGELFF. CDR3 sequence (DNA): TGCAGTGCTAGCCGACCGACAGGGGTGGGCGGGGAGCTGTTTTTT.

This clonotype came up many times. J is TRBJ2-7 and V is TRBV10-3; D perhaps matches TRBD1 (6 bases). V lost 9 bases and J lost 3, with 15 bases in between. Germline V gene data show CDR1 as ENHRY and CDR2 as SYGVKD. This CDR3 region has 13 residues. Written as DNA, the CDR3 is TGTGCCATAACACCGGGACACAGCTACGAGCAGTACTTC. It encodes CAITPGHSYEQYF.

V and J are TRBV4-2 and TRBJ2-1, with 9 bases aligning to TRBD2. This CDR3 has 16 residues. Germline V lookup: CDR1 LGHNA, CDR2 YNFKEQ. Here the CDR3 reads CGISPGVSGGVIFPFF. The CDR3 DNA reads TGTGGCATCAGCCCAGGGGTTAGCGGGGGAGTAATTTTTCCGTTCTTC.

Many counts were recorded for this clonotype. V usage is TRBV7-9 and J usage is TRBJ2-3; 11 bases are shared with TRBD2. Losses at the gene ends were 5 bases for V and 4 bases for J; bases not matched to a gene: 5. The germline CDR1 and CDR2 sequences are SEHNR and FQNEAQ (reference sequence). CDR3 length equals 15 residues. The DNA for the CDR3 is TGTGCCAGCAGCCCTCTAGCGGGGGGCCCAGATACGCAGTATTTT. Translated, it gives CASSPLAGGPDTQYF.

The table lists this clonotype with many counts. The chain links TRBV2 to TRBJ1-2, with D possibly being TRBD1 (5 bases). Between the trimmed V and J ends, which lost 8 bases and 5 bases, there was a span of 18 bases. This CDR3 is built from 14 residues. In germline, CDR1 is SNHLY, CDR2 FYNNEI. CDR3 sequence (DNA): TGTGCCAGCGGTCAGGACAACTCCCCGTATGGCTACACCTTC. This encodes CASGQDNSPYGYTF. Full variable domain (missing parts from reference TRBV2 and TRBJ1-2): EPEVTQTPSHQVTQMGQEVILRCVPISNHLYFYWYRQILGQKVEFLVSFYNNEISEKSEIFDDQFSVERPDGSNFTLKIRSTKLEDSAMYFCASGQDNSPYGYTFGSGTRLTVV.

This clonotype has at least ten counts. The CDR3 loop is CASSLDGAGAGYEQYF. CDR3 sequence (DNA): TGCGCCAGCAGCTTGGATGGGGCCGGGGCGGGTTACGAGCAGTACTTC. The genes are TRBV5-1 and TRBJ2-7, with D perhaps matching TRBD1 or TRBD2 (5 bases each). Trimming took off 0 bases at V and 4 bases at J, with 17 bases between the two ends. Germline V gives CDR1 SGHRS, CDR2 YFSETQ. The length of the CDR3 is 16 residues. Filled out from reference TRBV5-1 and TRBJ2-7, the complete variable domain reads KAGVTQTPRYLIKTRGQQVTLSCSPISGHRSVSWYQQTPGQGLQFLFEYFSETQRNKGNFPGRFSGRQFSNSRSEMNVSTLELGDSALYLCASSLDGAGAGYEQYFGPGTRLTVT.

This clonotype occurred many times. The chain links TRBV27 to TRBJ2-2; no reliable D call. Germline V lookup: CDR1 MNHEY, CDR2 SMNVEV (reference sequence). V was trimmed by 0 bases and J by 10 bases, leaving 3 bases between them. The CDR3 totals 11 residues. CDR3 region: CASSLSEELFF. The CDR3 nucleotides read TGTGCCAGCAGTTTATCAGAGGAGCTGTTTTTT.

The sample holds many counts of this clonotype. The chain is built from TRBV9 and TRBJ2-2, with 10 bases identical to TRBD2. The CDR3 is 16 amino acids. CDR1 and CDR2 (germline): SGDLS, YYNGEE. The V segment lost 2 bases and the J segment 4 bases; nucleotides outside the gene matches: 5. CDR3 bases: TGTGCCAGCAGCGTGGAAGCGGGGGGGAGCACCGGGGAGCTGTTTTTT. Amino acids: CASSVEAGGSTGELFF.

By share, this clonotype ranks as medium-sized. The chain is built from TRBV20-1 and TRBJ2-3; D remains unclear. Trimming shortened V by 3 bases and J by 6 bases, and 10 bases separated the two germline ends. Germline loops: CDR1 DFQATT, CDR2 SNEGSKA (reference sequence). The CDR3 totals 12 residues. CDR3 bases: TGCAGTGCTAGTAGGGCCGAGGATACGCAGTATTTT. Translation: CSASRAEDTQYF.

In its sample, this clonotype is medium-sized. V and J are TRBV10-3 and TRBJ2-1; 9 bases align to TRBD1. CDR1 and CDR2 (germline): ENHRY, SYGVKD. This CDR3 is 15 amino acids long. Trimming took 3 bases from V and 1 from J; bases not matched to a gene: 1. The CDR3 is CAISEGQGSYNEQFF. Written as DNA, the CDR3 is TGTGCCATCAGTGAAGGACAGGGGTCCTACAATGAGCAGTTCTTC.

The chain has TRBV5-5 and TRBJ2-3, with D maybe TRBD2 (5 bases). The germline V gene encodes CDR1 SGHKS and CDR2 YYEKEE (reference sequence). V lost 1 base and J 11 bases, leaving 20 bases between the germline ends. This CDR3 has 15 amino acids. The CDR3 sequence: CASSLLQTNTGEQYF. The CDR3, as DNA: TGTGCCAGCAGCTTGCTACAGACGAACACCGGGGAGCAGTATTTT.

This clonotype was recorded at least ten times. V gene TRBV30 combines with J gene TRBJ2-5; 7 bases fit TRBD2. The V segment lost 2 bases and the J segment 5 bases; nucleotides outside the gene matches: 8. Germline-derived CDR1 and CDR2 are GTSNPN and SVGIG (reference sequence). This CDR3 is 14 amino acids long. The CDR3 nucleotides are TGTGCCTGGAGTTTGGCGGGAGTTGGTGAGACCCAGTACTTC. Its protein product is CAWSLAGVGETQYF.

This clonotype came up many times. This chain joins TRBV20-1 and TRBJ1-1, with 8 nucleotides matching TRBD1. CDR1 is DFQATT and CDR2 is SNEGSKA in the germline V gene (reference sequence). The CDR3 length is 13 residues. With V trimmed by 3 bases and J by 7 bases, 7 bases remained unmatched. In DNA form, the CDR3 reads TGCAGTGCTAGGCAGGGGGCGCTTAATGAAGCTTTCTTT. It codes for CSARQGALNEAFF.

The J gene is TRBJ1-3, the V gene TRBV5-1; D is unclear. V lost 7 bases to trimming and J lost 0 bases, with 11 bases between them. Germline V CDR1 and CDR2: SGHRS, YFSETQ. The CDR3 spans 14 residues. CDR3 in amino acids: CASDGSPSGNTIYF. The CDR3 region has the DNA TGCGCCAGCGACGGATCACCCTCTGGAAACACCATATATTTT.

This clonotype has ten or more counts. The gene calls are TRBV10-3 and TRBJ2-3; 9 bases line up with TRBD2. The CDR3 totals 15 residues. Germline CDR1 is ENHRY and CDR2 is SYGVKD. J was trimmed by 1 base and V by 2 bases; bases with no gene match: 1. CDR3 coding DNA: TGTGCCATCAGTGAGCCTAGCGGGGGCACAGATACGCAGTATTTT. It translates to CAISEPSGGTDTQYF.

This clonotype was found many times. The rearrangement uses TRBV7-9 and TRBJ1-1; D is undetermined. Germline CDR1 SEHNR, CDR2 FQNEAQ (reference sequence). The CDR3 sequence is 13 residues long. Trimming left V 3 bases short and J 1 base short, with 6 bases between. CDR3 sequence reads: CASSFIGNTEAFF. CDR3 sequence (DNA): TGTGCCAGCAGCTTTATAGGGAACACTGAAGCTTTCTTT.

In the case of this clonotype: The junction shows a germline mismatch at one end, possibly a read error. J is TRBJ2-7 and V is TRBV3-1, with 7 bases identical to TRBD2. Germline CDR1 reads LGHDT; CDR2 reads YNNKEL (reference sequence). The CDR3 runs to 13 residues. This CDR3 reads CVSSGETSYEQYF. The CDR3 DNA reads TGTGTCAGCAGCGGGGAAACCTCCTACGAGCAGTACTTC.

This clonotype has a count of ten or more. The J gene is TRBJ2-5, the V gene TRBV7-6; D is possibly TRBD2 (6 bases). The CDR3 has 14 amino acids. Between the trimmed V and J ends, which lost 5 bases and 2 bases, there was a span of 12 bases. CDR1 SGHVS and CDR2 FNYEAQ come from the germline V gene. CDR3 DNA: TGTGCCAGCAGCCCCCTCGGGAGACAAGAGACCCAGTACTTC. The encoded protein is CASSPLGRQETQYF.

The gene calls are TRBV20-1 and TRBJ2-6, with 15 bases fitting TRBD2. J lost 0 bases, V lost 3 bases, and 0 bases had no gene match. The CDR3 consists of 17 residues. Per germline, CDR1 DFQATT and CDR2 SNEGSKA (reference sequence). Here the CDR3 reads CSARGLAGGSGANVLTF. CDR3 bases: TGCAGTGCTAGGGGACTAGCGGGGGGCTCTGGGGCCAACGTCCTGACTTTC.

This clonotype has at least ten counts. The rearrangement uses TRBV9 and TRBJ1-1; no reliable D call. The CDR3 is made up of 14 amino acids. The V end lost 3 bases, the J end lost 0 bases, and 9 bases lay between the germline ends. CDR1 and CDR2 (germline): SGDLS, YYNGEE. CDR3 loop: CASSAQQMNTEAFF. CDR3 in DNA: TGTGCCAGCAGCGCTCAACAGATGAACACTGAAGCTTTCTTT.

This clonotype was found many times. The CDR3 loop reads CASSSAPERGGFGEQFF. The CDR3 bases are TGCGCCAGCAGCTCGGCTCCTGAGCGGGGGGGCTTCGGTGAGCAGTTCTTC. The chain couples TRBV5-1 to TRBJ2-1, with 10 bases lining up with TRBD2. Trimming took 3 bases from V and 9 from J; bases not matched to a gene: 15. Germline assignment: CDR1 SGHRS and CDR2 YFSETQ. This CDR3 has 17 amino acids.

The CDR3 is CAISESGLAGGNEQFF. The CDR3 nucleotides are TGTGCCATCAGTGAGTCGGGACTAGCGGGGGGCAATGAGCAGTTCTTC. This sequence joins TRBV10-3 and TRBJ2-1; 15 bases agree with TRBD2. The CDR3 runs 16 residues. Germline lookup yields CDR1 ENHRY and CDR2 SYGVKD. The V segment lost 0 bases and the J segment 6 bases; nucleotides outside the gene matches: 0.

The CDR3 is CASSPPNTGKGSGYTF. The CDR3 DNA reads TGTGCCAGCTCACCACCGAATACCGGGAAAGGTTCTGGCTACACCTTC. The V call is TRBV18, the J call TRBJ1-2; D gene unclear. The germline gives CDR1 KGHSH, CDR2 LQKENI. V was clipped by 0 bases and J by 7 bases, with 18 bases between them. The CDR3 runs to 16 residues.

There are many counts of this clonotype. The chain combines TRBV6-6 with TRBJ1-5; no definite D call. The CDR3 consists of 17 residues. Germline V gene lookup returns CDR1 MNHNY and CDR2 SVGAGI (reference sequence). V was shortened by 7 bases and J by 4 bases, with 23 bases between the two germline ends. CDR3 nucleotide sequence: TGTGCCAGCACTGCCGCACTAACATGGGAGGCGAATCAGCCCCAGCATTTT. Protein product: CASTAALTWEANQPQHF.

The table lists this clonotype with many counts. The rearrangement links TRBV3-1 to TRBJ2-7; D gene ambiguous. Trimming took off 0 bases at V and 0 bases at J, with 6 bases between the two ends. CDR1 and CDR2 from the germline V gene are LGHDT and YNNKEL (reference sequence). This CDR3 is built from 14 residues. The CDR3 nucleotides are TGTGCCAGCAGCCAAGATCGACACTCCTACGAGCAGTACTTC. It encodes CASSQDRHSYEQYF.

This clonotype was observed a handful of times. This rearrangement joins TRBV19 to TRBJ2-1, with 16 bases aligning to TRBD2. With V trimmed by 6 bases and J by 8 bases, 7 bases remained unmatched. This CDR3 is 16 amino acids long. Germline CDR1 reads LNHDA; CDR2 reads SQIVND (reference sequence). CDR3 protein: CASSTPGLAGGDEQFF. The CDR3 DNA follows: TGTGCCAGTAGCACTCCGGGACTAGCGGGAGGGGATGAGCAGTTCTTC. Filled out from reference TRBV19 and TRBJ2-1, the complete variable domain reads DGGITQSPKYLFRKEGQNVTLSCEQNLNHDAMYWYRQDPGQGLRLIYYSQIVNDFQKGDIAEGYSVSREKKESFPLTVTSAQKNPTAFYLCASSTPGLAGGDEQFFGPGTRLTVL.